The present TCR beta chain was sequenced within a study of blood T cell repertoires in COVID-19. Study context: Sites in the United States, Italy and Spain provided acute and convalescent COVID-19 samples.

Germline CDR1 LGHDT, CDR2 YNNKEL (reference sequence). Unmatched junction bases numbered 10, after V lost 1 base and J lost 4 bases. The CDR3 runs to 16 residues. This clone was counted a single time. Per the study methods: Reference gene primer amplification in the assay estimated nucleated cell counts. The data were produced by immunoSEQ multiplex PCR, yet TCRdb's version contains in-frame clones alone and is incomplete. V and J calls and clone size are copied from that table; D and trimming were computed from the DNA. The sample holds around 70,000 clones, roughly 82% seen once. The chain joins TRBV3-1 (or the pseudogene TRBV3-2) to TRBJ2-7; 7 bases are shared with TRBD1. The clonotype comes from a man between 60 and 75 years old with acute or convalescent COVID-19. Sequencing input: peripheral blood. CDR3 loop: CASSQGSQTGLYEQYF. The CDR3 DNA reads as TGTGCCAGCAGCCAAGGTTCTCAGACAGGGCTTTACGAGCAGTACTTC.